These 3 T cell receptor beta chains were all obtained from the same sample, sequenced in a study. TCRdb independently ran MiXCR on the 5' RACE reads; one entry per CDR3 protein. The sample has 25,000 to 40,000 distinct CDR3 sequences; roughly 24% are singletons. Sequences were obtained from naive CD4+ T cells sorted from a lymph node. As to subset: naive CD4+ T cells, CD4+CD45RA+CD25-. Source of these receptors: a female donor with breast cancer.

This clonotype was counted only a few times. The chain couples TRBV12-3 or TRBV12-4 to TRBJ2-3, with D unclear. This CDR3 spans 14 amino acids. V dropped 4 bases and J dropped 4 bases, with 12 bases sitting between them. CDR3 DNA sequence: TGTGCCAGCAGTTCCGCATACTCCCCAGATACGCAGTATTTT. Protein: CASSSAYSPDTQYF.

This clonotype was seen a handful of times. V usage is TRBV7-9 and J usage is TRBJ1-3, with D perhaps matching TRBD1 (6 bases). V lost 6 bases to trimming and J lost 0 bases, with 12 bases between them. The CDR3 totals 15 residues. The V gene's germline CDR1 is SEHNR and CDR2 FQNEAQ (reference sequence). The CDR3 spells CASSQTGASGNTIYF. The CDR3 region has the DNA TGTGCCAGCAGTCAGACAGGCGCCTCTGGAAACACCATATATTTT.

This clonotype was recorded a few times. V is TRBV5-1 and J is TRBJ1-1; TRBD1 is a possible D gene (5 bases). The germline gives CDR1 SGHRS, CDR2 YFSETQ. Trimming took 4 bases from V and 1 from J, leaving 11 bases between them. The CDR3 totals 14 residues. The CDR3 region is CASSQGTGNTEAFF. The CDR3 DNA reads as TGCGCCAGCAGCCAAGGTACAGGGAACACTGAAGCTTTCTTT.